This T cell receptor beta chain came from a study of shared clonotypes between healthy human individuals (dated by TCRdb to about 2020). Describing the broader study: The cohort included three men and a couple of women between 18 and 49 years of age. Between about 0.8 and 9.5 billion PBMCs per donor were obtained by leukapheresis. Different laboratories and diverse techniques were used to prepare libraries and sequence TCR repertoires, to increase sequencing depth and limit assay-specific biases. The study deeply sequenced blood TCR repertoires of about 5 healthy adults to estimate repertoire size and the extent of clonotype sharing between individuals. For each donor, CD4 naive and CD4 memory were each given three plates, CD8 naive was given two plates, and CD8 memory was given one plate. Paper-wide results and their limitations: Compared with non-shared clonotypes, clonotypes shared by all four sorted-subset donors had higher generation probabilities. Pairwise subsampling indicated that sequencing depth was expected to affect the degree of clonotype sharing among donors. Rarefaction of sorted-subset datasets indicated incomplete sequencing despite the large sequencing depth. Naive subsets generally had larger estimated clonotype richness than memory subsets did. Sharing across a few donors was observed for about 5% of naive CD4, 3.5% of naive CD8, 2% to 2.5% of memory CD4, and about 0.38% of memory CD8 clonotypes. Because the study included a small number of donors, the genetic and exposure-history diversity represented was limited. Sampling was limited to blood, and TCR repertoires in tissue likely differ from TCR repertoires in blood.

Worth noting for this clone: Its antigen is not yet known. No quality values exist for individual bases; no much larger clone is one base distant.

From the cysteine through the phenylalanine, the CDR3 covers 15 amino acids. The only DNA kept is the CDR3, 45 bases in frame from the first base. V is reduced by 3 bases and J by 0 bases, leaving a spacing of 12 bases between them. CDR1 LNHNV and CDR2 YYDKDF were looked up in the germline V gene (reference sequence). The donors were healthy, HIV-negative adults with no recently reported acute infections or vaccinations. Only Caucasian adults living in Nashville, Tennessee, USA were represented among the donors. Magnetic negative selection was used to enrich CD4+ T cells, after which naive cells were positively selected on CD45RA and the negative fraction became the memory subset. Blood was obtained by leukapheresis, after which PBMCs were separated by Ficoll-Histopaque density gradient centrifugation and cryopreserved in liquid nitrogen vapor phase. Analytical flow cytometry was used to check the purity and quantity of every magnetically sorted T cell population. Genomic DNA was isolated from every sorted fraction and measured by UV absorbance on a Nanodrop 2000c.

Using the deep immunoSEQ assay, multiplex PCR amplified TCR CDR3 regions from genomic DNA. Extracted genomic DNA from each cell subset was distributed evenly across all wells of several immunoSEQ 96-well plates, and each plate was treated as a replicate. For sorted subsets, approximately 0.2 ug of genomic DNA, equivalent to 30,000 or so T cell genomes, went into each replicate PCR. The purified libraries were quantified using a Qubit 3.0 fluorometer, sized with a Bioanalyzer 2100, and then quantified again using the KAPA Library Quantification kit. A separate single-read 150-cycle Illumina NextSeq 550 flow cell was used to sequence each immunoSEQ 96-well plate. On the authors' methods: Because only junctional sequences without quality scores were contained in the immunoSEQ output, filtering matching that applied to full-length reads could not be performed. Sequences were annotated with PyIR, a Python wrapper for IgBLAST v1.9, using IMGT germline references to assign V/J genes and CDR3. Reads were filtered out if the reads had weak V/J assignments (E-value above 1e-6), no CDR3, stop codons, out-of-frame junctions, or ambiguous translated residues. A V3J clonotype was defined by an identical inferred V gene, J gene, and CDR3 amino acid sequence. Percentage overlap between repertoires was calculated by dividing the number of shared unique clonotypes by the size of the smaller repertoire. Repertoire richness was assessed with RTK rarefaction, the Chao1 estimator, and Recon v2.1 estimates of unobserved clonotypes. Generation probabilities for all TCRbeta clonotypes obtained by the gDNA method from a handful of donors were computed using OLGA. TCRdb re-hosts the immuneACCESS table, in-frame sequences only. Its copies lack some clones; in the studies checked, an unresolved V gene accounts for under half of them, and the cause for the rest is not known. V and J calls and clone size follow that table, whereas D and trimming were derived from the DNA. The sample includes more than 2,000,000 clones, with over 90% observed a single time. The ten largest account for 0.39% of the sample.

The TCR sequence derives from a man aged 18 to 30 in good health. Some clones in this sample may be carry-over from other donors' samples. The specimen was naive CD4+ T cells from PBMCs. The cell subset or site label, as the study defines it: CD45RA+ positively selected. Here the chain combines TRBV15 and TRBJ2-7, with the D gene call left open. The DNA sequence reads TGTGCCACCAGCAGTCCCGCGCAAAGCTCCTACGAGCAGTACTTC. This codes for CATSSPAQSSYEQYF.